The 13 T cell receptor beta chains given below trace back to one sample, sequenced in a study of shared clonotypes between healthy human individuals. Naive CD8 cells were CD45RO-negative, positively selected for CCR7, excluding terminally differentiated effector memory CD45RA+ cells. Sequencing used immunoSEQ multiplex PCR; TCRdb keeps in-frame clones, though not all of them. The table has around 2,000,000 clones, approximately 95% seen once. The source material was naive CD8+ T cells sorted from blood. The receptor set was obtained from a man aged 18 to 35 in good health.

The chain uses TRBV25-1 and TRBJ2-7; D gene ambiguous. Trimming left V 3 bases short and J 1 base short, with 7 bases between. The CDR3 consists of 13 residues. Germline CDR1 and CDR2: MGHDK and SYGVNS. The CDR3 reads CASSDQASYEQYF. Written as DNA, the CDR3 is TGTGCCAGCAGTGACCAAGCGTCCTACGAGCAGTACTTC.

This clone showed up just once. The rearrangement links TRBV5-5 to TRBJ2-7; D unclear. In germline, CDR1 is SGHKS, CDR2 YYEKEE (reference sequence). Trimming cost V 2 bases and J 1 base, with 10 bases left between them. The CDR3 totals 14 residues. CDR3: CASSFGPHSYEQYF. The DNA for the CDR3 is TGTGCCAGCAGCTTCGGCCCACATTCCTACGAGCAGTACTTC.

This clone was picked up one time. The chain couples TRBV6-5 to TRBJ1-4, with D perhaps TRBD1 (5 bases). The CDR3 has 12 amino acids. The V gene's germline CDR1 is MNHEY and CDR2 SVGAGI. Trimming removed 8 bases at V and 8 bases at J, with 12 bases between. CDR3 in DNA: TGTGCCAGCCGGAACGAGGGGGAAAAACTGTTTTTT. Translating gives CASRNEGEKLFF.

The rearrangement uses TRBV2 and TRBJ2-3; D remains ambiguous. CDR3 length: 12 residues. Germline V lookup: CDR1 SNHLY, CDR2 FYNNEI. V lost 2 bases and J 7 bases, leaving 7 bases between the germline ends. This chain's CDR3 is CASSEPGHTQYF. In DNA form, the CDR3 reads TGTGCCAGCAGTGAACCCGGGCATACGCAGTATTTT.

The chain joins TRBV29-1 to TRBJ1-2; TRBD1 matches at 8 bases. After removal of 6 bases from V and 5 bases from J, the junction contained 11 bases not matched to a gene. The CDR3 has 14 residues. Germline V gives CDR1 SQVTM, CDR2 ANQGSEA. CDR3 protein: CSVVDRDHNYGYTF. DNA of the CDR3: TGCAGCGTCGTGGACAGGGATCATAATTATGGCTACACCTTC.

The V gene is TRBV5-1, the J gene TRBJ2-3; D not resolved. The CDR3 sequence is 15 residues long. V lost 0 bases and J 4 bases, leaving 12 bases between the germline ends. Germline V gives CDR1 SGHRS, CDR2 YFSETQ. The CDR3 is CASSLDIAGPDTQYF. CDR3 nucleotide sequence: TGCGCCAGCAGCTTGGATATTGCCGGCCCAGATACGCAGTATTTT.

The J gene is TRBJ2-1, the V gene TRBV9, with D unclear. Germline CDR1 and CDR2: SGDLS and YYNGEE. With 3 bases removed from V and 8 bases from J, the gap between germline ends came to 9 bases. The CDR3 covers 12 residues. CDR3 DNA sequence: TGTGCCAGCAGCGGGACCTTGGATGAGCAGTTCTTC. Translating it yields CASSGTLDEQFF.

In regard to this clone: Other DNA sequences in this specimen translate into the identical CDR3. The chain couples TRBV4-1 to TRBJ2-3; TRBD2 agrees at 9 bases. Germline values: CDR1 MGHRA, CDR2 YSYEKL. The CDR3 length is 16 residues. J was trimmed by 0 bases and V by 2 bases; bases with no gene match: 3. The CDR3 here is CASSQLSGGSTDTQYF. In DNA form, the CDR3 reads TGCGCCAGCAGCCAACTTAGCGGGGGAAGCACAGATACGCAGTATTTT.

The J gene is TRBJ1-2, the V gene TRBV7-9; TRBD1 matches 7 bases. Germline CDR1 SEHNR, CDR2 FQNEAQ (reference sequence). The CDR3 has 16 amino acids. V lost 4 bases and J lost 0; bases outside the gene matches: 8. This CDR3 reads CASSYPDREANYGYTF. The CDR3 DNA reads as TGTGCCAGCAGCTATCCCGACAGGGAAGCTAACTATGGCTACACCTTC. The variable domain in full, with the rest retrieved from reference TRBV7-9 and TRBJ1-2, is DTGVSQNPRHKITKRGQNVTFRCDPISEHNRLYWYRQTLGQGPEFLTYFQNEAQLEKSRLLSDRFSAERPKGSFSTLEIQRTEQGDSAMYLCASSYPDREANYGYTFGSGTRLTVV.

J is TRBJ1-1 and V is TRBV19; D ambiguous. V was shortened by 5 bases and J by 1 base, with 14 bases between the two germline ends. In germline, CDR1 is LNHDA, CDR2 SQIVND (reference sequence). The CDR3 has 15 amino acids. The CDR3 protein is CASSPRPMANTEAFF. CDR3 coding DNA: TGTGCCAGTAGTCCCAGACCAATGGCGAACACTGAAGCTTTCTTT.

The rearrangement uses TRBV29-1 and TRBJ1-5, with a weak D call TRBD1 (5 bases). The V gene lost 4 bases and the J gene lost 7 bases, with 14 bases spanning the gap. This CDR3 spans 13 amino acids. Germline CDR1 reads SQVTM; CDR2 reads ANQGSEA. Written as DNA, the CDR3 is TGCAGCGTTGGGGAGGGTGGGGGACAGCCCCAGCATTTT. Translating gives CSVGEGGGQPQHF.

This clone was seen a handful of times. This chain joins TRBV9 and TRBJ2-2; 9 bases match TRBD1. The CDR3 spans 15 residues. Germline CDR1 SGDLS, CDR2 YYNGEE. V was clipped by 2 bases and J by 7 bases; unmatched bases: 6. The CDR3 DNA is TGTGCCAGCAGCGTCCGGGACAGGGAAGGCGGGGAGCTGTTTTTT. Amino acid sequence: CASSVRDREGGELFF.

The J gene is TRBJ1-2, the V gene TRBV4-3; a weak D match, TRBD1 (5 bases). Germline V gives CDR1 LGHNA, CDR2 YSLEER. V was clipped by 4 bases and J by 4 bases, with 16 bases between them. There are 15 residues in the CDR3. The CDR3 loop is CASSLTLQVFYGYTF. DNA of the CDR3: TGCGCCAGCAGCCTAACCCTACAGGTTTTCTATGGCTACACCTTC.